This T cell receptor beta chain was recorded in a study of T-cell reconstitution after alpha-beta-depleted transplantation in children (dated by TCRdb to the mid-2010s). A note on the overall study: Using TCR repertoire profiling, the study quantitatively followed how T-cell immune reconstitution unfolded in children after TCRalphabeta/CD19-depleted allogeneic hematopoietic cell transplantation.

The CDR3 runs 15 amino acids, cysteine and phenylalanine included. The CDR3 DNA has 45 bases and is translated from base 1. CDR1 and CDR2 are read off the germline V gene as SGHRS and YFSETQ. V loses 0 bases, J loses 7 bases, and the germline ends lie 16 bases apart. This clonotype was seen ten or more times. The target of this receptor is not known. Base-call qualities are not available, and no considerably larger clone is one nucleotide away. The library came from PCR. Data came from an Illumina HiSeq 2500. Molecular barcoding was employed in the preparation of TCR libraries, with unique molecular identifiers being used to normalize TCRbeta repertoire quantification. The raw public reads went through TCRdb reprocessing: fastp at Q25, MiXCR clone calling, in-frame beta chains kept. Each record represents a unique CDR3 protein, reported with the most common genes and DNA among its rows. The sample contains some 220,000 distinct CDR3 sequences, 8% to 9.5% of them found a single time. 5% to 7% of the sample belongs to the ten largest clones.

This TCR derives from a human donor who donated a stem cell graft to a child with acute lymphoblastic leukemia. The material was PBMCs from the stem cell graft donor, obtained from the stem cell graft. The chain was built from TRBV5-1 and TRBJ1-2, with a weak D call of TRBD1 (5 bases match). Here is the DNA: TGCGCCAGCAGCTTGGACATACAGGTTCCCGGTGGCTACACCTTC. Its translation is CASSLDIQVPGGYTF.